This TCR beta chain was profiled in a study of control samples from healthy donors and cancer patients (TCRdb year 2020). Measured from the cysteine to the phenylalanine, the CDR3 is 15 residues long. The only DNA kept is the CDR3, 45 bases in frame from the first base. From the germline V gene (reference sequence), CDR1 is SEHNR and CDR2 is FQNEAQ. V has 3 bases trimmed and J has 6 bases trimmed; junction bases matching no gene number 1. Preparation of the library involved the immunoSEQ multiplex PCR assay. In TCRdb, the immuneACCESS table is reduced to in-frame sequences with V and J assigned. These tables do not hold every clone; where another copy was compared, an unresolved V gene accounts for under half, and the others remain unexplained. The sample profile shows approximately 210,000 clones; roughly nine tenths of them were found once. Of the sample, less than 2% is held by the ten largest clones.

This clone was observed once. Its cognate antigen has yet to be identified. Per-base qualities were not stored, and no clone one base away is much larger. The sequencing sample was made of blood. This receptor was obtained from a man aged 30 to 39 in good health. The sequence joins TRBV7-9 to TRBJ2-1, with 14 bases aligning to TRBD2. This receptor carries the CDR3 CASSFGLAGGNEQFF. The nucleotide sequence reads TGTGCCAGCAGCTTCGGACTAGCGGGGGGCAATGAGCAGTTCTTC.